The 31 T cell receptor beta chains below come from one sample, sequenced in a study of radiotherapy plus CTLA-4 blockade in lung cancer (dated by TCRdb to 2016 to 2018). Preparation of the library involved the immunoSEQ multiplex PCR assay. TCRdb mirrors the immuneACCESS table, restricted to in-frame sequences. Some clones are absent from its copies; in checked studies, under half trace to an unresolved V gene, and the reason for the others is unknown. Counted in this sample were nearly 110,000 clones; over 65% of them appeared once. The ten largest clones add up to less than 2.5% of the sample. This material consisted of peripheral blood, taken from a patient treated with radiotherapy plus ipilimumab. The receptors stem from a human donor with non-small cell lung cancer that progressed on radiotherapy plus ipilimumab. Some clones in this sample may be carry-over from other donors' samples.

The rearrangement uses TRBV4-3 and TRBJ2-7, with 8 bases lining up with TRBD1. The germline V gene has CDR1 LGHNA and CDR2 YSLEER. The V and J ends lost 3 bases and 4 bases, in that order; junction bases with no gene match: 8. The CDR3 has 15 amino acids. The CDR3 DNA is TGCGCCAGCAGCCAGGGGCGGACAGGGTGGTACGAGCAGTACTTC. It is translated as CASSQGRTGWYEQYF.

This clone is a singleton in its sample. For the CDR3, the DNA is TGTGCCAGCAGCCCCGGAGGAGATGAAGCTTTCTTT. Protein product: CASSPGGDEAFF. The chain carries TRBV5-4 and TRBJ1-1, with D uncertain. The CDR3 has 12 amino acids. The V and J ends lost 4 bases and 7 bases respectively, with 11 bases between them. Germline V gene data show CDR1 as SGHNT and CDR2 as YYREEE (reference sequence).

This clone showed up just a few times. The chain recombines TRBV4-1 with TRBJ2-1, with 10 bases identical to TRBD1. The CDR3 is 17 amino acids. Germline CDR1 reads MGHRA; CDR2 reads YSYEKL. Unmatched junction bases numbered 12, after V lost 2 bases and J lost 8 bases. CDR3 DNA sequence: TGCGCCAGCAGCCAATTTATACCGGGACAGGGGCGGCATGAGCAGTTCTTC. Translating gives CASSQFIPGQGRHEQFF.

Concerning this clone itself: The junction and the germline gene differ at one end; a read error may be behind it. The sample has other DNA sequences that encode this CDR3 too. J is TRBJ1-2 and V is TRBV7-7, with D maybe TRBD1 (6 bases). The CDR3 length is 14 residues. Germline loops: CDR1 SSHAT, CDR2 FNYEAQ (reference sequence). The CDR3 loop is CASSLEGVDYGYTF. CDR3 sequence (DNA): TGTGCTAGCAGCTTAGAGGGGGTAGACTATGGCTACACCTTC. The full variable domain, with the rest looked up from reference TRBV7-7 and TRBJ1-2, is GAGVSQSPRYKVTKRGQDVTLRCDPISSHATLYWYQQALGQGPEFLTYFNYEAQPDKSGLPSDRFSAERPEGSISTLTIQRTEQRDSAMYRCASSLEGVDYGYTFGSGTRLTVV.

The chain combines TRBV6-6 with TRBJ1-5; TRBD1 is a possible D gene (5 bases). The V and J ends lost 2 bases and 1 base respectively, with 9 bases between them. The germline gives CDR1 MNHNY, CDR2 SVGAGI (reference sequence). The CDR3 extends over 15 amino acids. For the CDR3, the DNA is TGTGCCAGCAGTTACCTTCGGGACAGCAATCAGCCCCAGCATTTT. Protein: CASSYLRDSNQPQHF.

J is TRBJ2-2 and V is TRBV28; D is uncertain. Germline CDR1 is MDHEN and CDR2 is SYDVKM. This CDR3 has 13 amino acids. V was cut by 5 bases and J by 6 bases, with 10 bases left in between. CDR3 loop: CASSIYPPGELFF. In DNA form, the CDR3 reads TGTGCCAGCAGTATTTACCCCCCCGGGGAGCTGTTTTTT.

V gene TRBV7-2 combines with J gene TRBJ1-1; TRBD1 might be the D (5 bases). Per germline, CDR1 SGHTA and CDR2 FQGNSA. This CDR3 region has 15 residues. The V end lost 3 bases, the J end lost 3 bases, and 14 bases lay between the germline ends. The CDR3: CASSLGQGPYTEAFF. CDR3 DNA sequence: TGTGCCAGCAGCTTGGGGCAGGGCCCCTACACTGAAGCTTTCTTT.

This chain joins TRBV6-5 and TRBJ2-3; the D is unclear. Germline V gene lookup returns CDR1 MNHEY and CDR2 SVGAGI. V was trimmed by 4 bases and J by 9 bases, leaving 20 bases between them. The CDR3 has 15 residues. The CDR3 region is CASSFQGSKVGTQYF. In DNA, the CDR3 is TGTGCCAGCAGTTTCCAAGGATCCAAGGTTGGGACGCAGTATTTT.

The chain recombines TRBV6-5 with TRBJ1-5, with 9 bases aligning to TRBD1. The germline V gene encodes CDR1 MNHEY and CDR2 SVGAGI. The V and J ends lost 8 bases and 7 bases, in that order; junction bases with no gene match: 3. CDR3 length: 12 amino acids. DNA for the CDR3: TGTGCCAGCGGACAGGGGCAACAGCCCCAGCATTTT. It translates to CASGQGQQPQHF.

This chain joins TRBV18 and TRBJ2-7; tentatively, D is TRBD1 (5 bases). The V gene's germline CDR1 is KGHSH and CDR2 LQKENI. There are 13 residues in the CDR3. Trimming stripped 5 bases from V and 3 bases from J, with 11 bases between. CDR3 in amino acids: CASSLTDNYEQYF. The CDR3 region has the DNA TGTGCCAGCTCATTGACAGACAACTACGAGCAGTACTTC.

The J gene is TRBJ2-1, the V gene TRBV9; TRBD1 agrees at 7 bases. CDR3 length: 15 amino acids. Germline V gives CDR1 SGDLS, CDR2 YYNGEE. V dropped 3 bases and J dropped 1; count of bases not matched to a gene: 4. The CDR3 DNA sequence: TGTGCCAGCAGCGCCCCGACAGGGTCCTACAATGAGCAGTTCTTC. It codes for CASSAPTGSYNEQFF.

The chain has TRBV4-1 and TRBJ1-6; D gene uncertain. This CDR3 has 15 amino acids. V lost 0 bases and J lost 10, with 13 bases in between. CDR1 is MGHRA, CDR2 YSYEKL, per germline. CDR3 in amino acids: CASSQDRSRASPLHF. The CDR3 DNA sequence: TGCGCCAGCAGCCAAGATCGATCCCGGGCGTCACCCCTCCACTTT.

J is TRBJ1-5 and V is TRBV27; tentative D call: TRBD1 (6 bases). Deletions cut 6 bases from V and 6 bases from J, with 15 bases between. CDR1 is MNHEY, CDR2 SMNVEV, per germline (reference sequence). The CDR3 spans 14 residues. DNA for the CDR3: TGTGCCAGCAGCACTGGACAGTGGGTTCAGCCCCAGCATTTT. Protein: CASSTGQWVQPQHF.

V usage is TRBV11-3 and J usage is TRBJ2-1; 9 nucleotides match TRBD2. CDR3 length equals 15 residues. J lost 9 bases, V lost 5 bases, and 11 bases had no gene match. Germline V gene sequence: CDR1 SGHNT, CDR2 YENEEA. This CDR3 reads CASSPLAGGVGEQFF. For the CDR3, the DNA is TGTGCCAGCAGCCCTCTCGCGGGGGGGGTAGGTGAGCAGTTCTTC.

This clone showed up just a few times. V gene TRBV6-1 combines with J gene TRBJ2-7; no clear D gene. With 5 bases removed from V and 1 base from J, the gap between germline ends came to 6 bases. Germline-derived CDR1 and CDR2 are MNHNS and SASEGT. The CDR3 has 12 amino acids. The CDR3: CASSIRSYEQYF. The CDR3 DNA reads TGTGCCAGCAGTATCAGGTCCTACGAGCAGTACTTC.

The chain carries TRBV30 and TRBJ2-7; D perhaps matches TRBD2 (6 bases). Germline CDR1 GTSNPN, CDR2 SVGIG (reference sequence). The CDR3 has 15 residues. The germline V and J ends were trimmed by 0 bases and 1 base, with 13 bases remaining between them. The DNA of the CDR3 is TGTGCCTGGAGTGTAGGAGCGGGTGGGTCCTACGAGCAGTACTTC. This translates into CAWSVGAGGSYEQYF.

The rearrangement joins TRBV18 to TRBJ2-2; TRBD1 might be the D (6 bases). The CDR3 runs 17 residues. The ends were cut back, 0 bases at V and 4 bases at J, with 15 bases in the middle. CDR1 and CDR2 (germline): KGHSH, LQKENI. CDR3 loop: CASSPPRQGMGTGELFF. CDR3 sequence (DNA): TGTGCCAGCTCACCACCGCGGCAGGGGATGGGCACCGGGGAGCTGTTTTTT.

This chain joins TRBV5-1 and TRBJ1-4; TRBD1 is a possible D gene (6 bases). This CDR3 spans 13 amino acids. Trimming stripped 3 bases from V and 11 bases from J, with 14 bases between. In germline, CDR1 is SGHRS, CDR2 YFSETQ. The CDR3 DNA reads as TGCGCCAGCAGCTCCTTAGACAGGACCAAACTGTTTTTT. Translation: CASSSLDRTKLFF.

The CDR3 DNA follows: TGTGCCAGCAGCGTAGGCACAGGGCAAGAGACCCAGTACTTC. Translating it yields CASSVGTGQETQYF. V usage is TRBV9 and J usage is TRBJ2-5, with a possible D match to TRBD1 (6 bases). The CDR3 length is 14 residues. Trimming took off 0 bases at V and 2 bases at J, with 8 bases between the two ends. Per the germline V gene, CDR1 is SGDLS and CDR2 is YYNGEE.

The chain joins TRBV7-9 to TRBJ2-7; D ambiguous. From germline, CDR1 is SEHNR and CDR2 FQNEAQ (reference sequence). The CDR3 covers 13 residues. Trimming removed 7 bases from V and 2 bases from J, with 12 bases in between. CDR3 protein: CASTRDLPYEQYF. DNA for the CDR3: TGTGCCAGCACCAGAGATCTCCCCTACGAGCAGTACTTC.

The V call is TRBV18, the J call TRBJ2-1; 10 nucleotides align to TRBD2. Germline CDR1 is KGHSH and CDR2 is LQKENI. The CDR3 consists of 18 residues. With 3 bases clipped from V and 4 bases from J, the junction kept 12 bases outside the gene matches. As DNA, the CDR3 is TGTGCCAGCTCACCCCCGGGTAGCGGGGGGCCTCATTACAATGAGCAGTTCTTC. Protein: CASSPPGSGGPHYNEQFF.

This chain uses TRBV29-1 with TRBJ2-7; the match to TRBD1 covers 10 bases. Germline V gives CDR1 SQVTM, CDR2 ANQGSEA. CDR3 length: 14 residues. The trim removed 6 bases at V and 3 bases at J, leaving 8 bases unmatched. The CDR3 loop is CSVAAGQGYYEQYF. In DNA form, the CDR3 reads TGCAGCGTCGCCGCGGGACAGGGGTACTACGAGCAGTACTTC.

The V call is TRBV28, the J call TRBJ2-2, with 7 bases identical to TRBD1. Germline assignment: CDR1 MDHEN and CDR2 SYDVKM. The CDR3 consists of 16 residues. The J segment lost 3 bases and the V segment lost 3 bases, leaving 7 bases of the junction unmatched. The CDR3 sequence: CASSLRGRLDTGELFF. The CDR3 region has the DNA TGTGCCAGCAGTTTGAGGGGGCGCTTGGACACCGGGGAGCTGTTTTTT.

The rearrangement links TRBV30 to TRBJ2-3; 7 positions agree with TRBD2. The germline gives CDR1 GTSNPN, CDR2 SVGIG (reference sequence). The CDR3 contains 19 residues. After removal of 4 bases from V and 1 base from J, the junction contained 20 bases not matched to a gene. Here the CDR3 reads CAWNFLKAGRREGTDTQYF. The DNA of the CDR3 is TGTGCCTGGAACTTCCTCAAAGCGGGGCGGCGAGAGGGCACAGATACGCAGTATTTT. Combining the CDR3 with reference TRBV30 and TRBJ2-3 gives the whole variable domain SQTIHQWPATLVQPVGSPLSLECTVEGTSNPNLYWYRQAAGRGLQLLFYSVGIGQISSEVPQNLSASRPQDRQFILSSKKLLLSDSGFYLCAWNFLKAGRREGTDTQYFGPGTRLTVL.

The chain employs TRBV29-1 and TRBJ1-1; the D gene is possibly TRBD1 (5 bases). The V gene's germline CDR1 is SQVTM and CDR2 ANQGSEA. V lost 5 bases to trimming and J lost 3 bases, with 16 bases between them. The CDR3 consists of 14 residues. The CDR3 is CSVLGDKSDTEAFF. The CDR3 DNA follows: TGCAGCGTTCTAGGGGATAAGAGCGACACTGAAGCTTTCTTT.

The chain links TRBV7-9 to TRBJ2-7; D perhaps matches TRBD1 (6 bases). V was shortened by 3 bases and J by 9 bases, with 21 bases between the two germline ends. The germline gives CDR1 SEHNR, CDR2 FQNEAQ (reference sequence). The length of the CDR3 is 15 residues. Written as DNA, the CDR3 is TGTGCCAGCAGCTTCTCCAACAGGGCCTCTCCTGGGCAGTACTTC. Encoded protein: CASSFSNRASPGQYF.

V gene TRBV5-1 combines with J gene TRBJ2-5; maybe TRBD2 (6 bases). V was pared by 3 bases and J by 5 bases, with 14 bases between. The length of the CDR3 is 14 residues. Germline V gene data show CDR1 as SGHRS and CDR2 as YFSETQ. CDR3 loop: CASSSGVGDETQYF. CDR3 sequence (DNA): TGCGCCAGCAGCTCGGGGGTAGGGGACGAGACCCAGTACTTC.

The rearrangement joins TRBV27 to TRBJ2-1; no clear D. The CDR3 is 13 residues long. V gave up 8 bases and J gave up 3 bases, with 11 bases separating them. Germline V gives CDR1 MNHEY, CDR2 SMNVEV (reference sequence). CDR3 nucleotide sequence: TGTGCCAGCCCATTTTTGCACTACAATGAGCAGTTCTTC. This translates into CASPFLHYNEQFF.

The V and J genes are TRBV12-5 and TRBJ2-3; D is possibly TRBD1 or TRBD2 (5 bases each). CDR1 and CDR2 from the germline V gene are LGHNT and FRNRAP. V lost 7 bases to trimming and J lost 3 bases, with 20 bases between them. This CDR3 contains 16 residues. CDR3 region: CASAPHGSWGTDTQYF. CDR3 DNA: TGTGCTAGTGCCCCCCACGGTAGCTGGGGGACAGATACGCAGTATTTT.

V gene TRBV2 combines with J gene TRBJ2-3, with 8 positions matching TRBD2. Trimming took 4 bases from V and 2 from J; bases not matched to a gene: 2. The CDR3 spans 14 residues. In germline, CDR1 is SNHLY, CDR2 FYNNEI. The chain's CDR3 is CASSAGGYTDTQYF. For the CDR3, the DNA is TGTGCCAGCAGTGCGGGGGGGTACACAGATACGCAGTATTTT.

CDR3: CASTRWKDRALGLNSPLHF. For the CDR3, the DNA is TGTGCCAGCACCCGCTGGAAGGACAGGGCCCTTGGGTTGAATTCACCCCTCCACTTT. The rearrangement joins TRBV27 to TRBJ1-6; 8 bases fit TRBD1. The CDR3 totals 19 residues. Germline V gene data show CDR1 as MNHEY and CDR2 as SMNVEV (reference sequence). The V segment lost 7 bases and the J segment 7 bases; nucleotides outside the gene matches: 21.